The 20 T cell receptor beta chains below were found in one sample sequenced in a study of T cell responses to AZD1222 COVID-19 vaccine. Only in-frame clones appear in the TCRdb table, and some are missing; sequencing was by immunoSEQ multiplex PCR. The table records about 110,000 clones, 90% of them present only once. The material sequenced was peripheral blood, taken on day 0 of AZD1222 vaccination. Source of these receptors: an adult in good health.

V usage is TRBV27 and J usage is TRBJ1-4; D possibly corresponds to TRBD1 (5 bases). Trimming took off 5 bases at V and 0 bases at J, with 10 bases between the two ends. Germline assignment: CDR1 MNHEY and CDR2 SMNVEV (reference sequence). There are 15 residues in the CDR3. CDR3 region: CASSRLTATNEKLFF. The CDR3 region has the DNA TGTGCCAGCAGTCGGTTGACAGCAACTAATGAAAAACTGTTTTTT. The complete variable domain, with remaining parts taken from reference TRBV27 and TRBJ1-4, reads EAQVTQNPRYLITVTGKKLTVTCSQNMNHEYMSWYRQDPGLGLRQIYYSMNVEVTDKGDVPEGYKVSRKEKRNFPLILESPSPNQTSLYFCASSRLTATNEKLFFGSGTQLSVL.

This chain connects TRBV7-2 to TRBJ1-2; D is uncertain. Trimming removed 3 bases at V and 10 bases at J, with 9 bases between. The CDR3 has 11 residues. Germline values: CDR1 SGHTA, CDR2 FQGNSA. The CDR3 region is CASSFMENYTF. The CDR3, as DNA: TGTGCCAGCAGCTTTATGGAGAACTACACCTTC.

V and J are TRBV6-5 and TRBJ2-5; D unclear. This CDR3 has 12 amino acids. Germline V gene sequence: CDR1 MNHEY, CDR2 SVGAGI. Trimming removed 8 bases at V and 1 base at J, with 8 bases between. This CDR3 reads CASVPSQETQYF. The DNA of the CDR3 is TGTGCCAGCGTACCGAGCCAAGAGACCCAGTACTTC.

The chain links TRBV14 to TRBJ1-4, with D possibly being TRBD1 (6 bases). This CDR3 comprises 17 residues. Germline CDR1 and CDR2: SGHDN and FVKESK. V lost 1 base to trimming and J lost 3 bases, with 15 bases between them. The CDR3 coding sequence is TGTGCCAGCAGCCAAGGGCCGGGGGCGAGGTCTAATGAAAAACTGTTTTTT. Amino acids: CASSQGPGARSNEKLFF.

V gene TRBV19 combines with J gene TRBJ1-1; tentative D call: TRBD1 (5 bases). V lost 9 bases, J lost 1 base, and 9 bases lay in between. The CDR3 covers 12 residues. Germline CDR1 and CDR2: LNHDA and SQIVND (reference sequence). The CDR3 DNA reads TGTGCCAGCAGACAGTCGAACACTGAAGCTTTCTTT. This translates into CASRQSNTEAFF.

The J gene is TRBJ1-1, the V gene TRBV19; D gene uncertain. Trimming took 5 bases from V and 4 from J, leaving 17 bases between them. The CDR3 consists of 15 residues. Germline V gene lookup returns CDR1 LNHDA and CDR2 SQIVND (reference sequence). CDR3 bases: TGTGCCAGTAGTTCCTCCGGCGGGGTAACCACTGAAGCTTTCTTT. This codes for CASSSSGGVTTEAFF.

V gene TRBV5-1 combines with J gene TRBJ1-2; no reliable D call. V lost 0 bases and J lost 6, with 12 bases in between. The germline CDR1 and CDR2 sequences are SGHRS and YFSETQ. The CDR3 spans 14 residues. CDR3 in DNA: TGCGCCAGCAGCTTGGCGTCCCAGCCCAATGGCTACACCTTC. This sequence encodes CASSLASQPNGYTF. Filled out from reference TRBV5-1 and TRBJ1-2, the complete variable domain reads KAGVTQTPRYLIKTRGQQVTLSCSPISGHRSVSWYQQTPGQGLQFLFEYFSETQRNKGNFPGRFSGRQFSNSRSEMNVSTLELGDSALYLCASSLASQPNGYTFGSGTRLTVV.

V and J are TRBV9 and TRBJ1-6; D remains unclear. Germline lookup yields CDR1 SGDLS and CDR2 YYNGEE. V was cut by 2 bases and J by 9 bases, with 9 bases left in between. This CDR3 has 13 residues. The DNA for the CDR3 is TGTGCCAGCAGCGTGCAGGAAACTTCACCCCTCCACTTT. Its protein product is CASSVQETSPLHF.

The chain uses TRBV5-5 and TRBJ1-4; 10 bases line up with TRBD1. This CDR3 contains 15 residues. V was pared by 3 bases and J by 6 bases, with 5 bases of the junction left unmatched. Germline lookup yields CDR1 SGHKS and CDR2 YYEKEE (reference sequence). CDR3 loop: CASSSPGTGDEKLFF. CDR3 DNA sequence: TGTGCCAGCAGCTCCCCGGGGACAGGGGATGAAAAACTGTTTTTT.

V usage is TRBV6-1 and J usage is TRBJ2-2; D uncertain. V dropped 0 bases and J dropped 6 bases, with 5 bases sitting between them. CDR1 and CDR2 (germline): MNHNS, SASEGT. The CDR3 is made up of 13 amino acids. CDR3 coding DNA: TGTGCCAGCAGTGAAGCGCTTCCCGGGGAGCTGTTTTTT. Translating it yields CASSEALPGELFF.

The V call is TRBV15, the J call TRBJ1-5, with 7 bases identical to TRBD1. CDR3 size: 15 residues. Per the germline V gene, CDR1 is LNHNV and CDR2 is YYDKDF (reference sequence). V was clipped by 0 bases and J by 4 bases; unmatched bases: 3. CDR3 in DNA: TGTGCCACCAGCAGAGACCGGGGACAGAATCAGCCCCAGCATTTT. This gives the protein CATSRDRGQNQPQHF.

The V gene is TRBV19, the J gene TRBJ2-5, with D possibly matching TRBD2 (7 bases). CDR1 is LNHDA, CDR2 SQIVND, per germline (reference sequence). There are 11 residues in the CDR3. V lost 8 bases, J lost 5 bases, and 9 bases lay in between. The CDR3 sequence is CASGRGETQYF. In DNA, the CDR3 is TGTGCCAGTGGGAGGGGGGAGACCCAGTACTTC.

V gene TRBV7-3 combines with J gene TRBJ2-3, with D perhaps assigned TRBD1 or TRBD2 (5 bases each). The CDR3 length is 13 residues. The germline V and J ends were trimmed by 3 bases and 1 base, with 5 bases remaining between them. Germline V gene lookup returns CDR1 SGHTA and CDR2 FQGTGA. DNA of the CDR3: TGTGCCAGCAGCTTGGGGGGCACAGATACGCAGTATTTT. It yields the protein CASSLGGTDTQYF.

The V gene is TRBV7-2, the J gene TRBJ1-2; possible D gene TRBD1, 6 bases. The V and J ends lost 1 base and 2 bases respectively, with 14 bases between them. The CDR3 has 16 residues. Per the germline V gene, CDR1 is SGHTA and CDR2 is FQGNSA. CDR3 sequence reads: CASSLGGGAVNYGYTF. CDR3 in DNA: TGTGCCAGCAGCTTAGGGGGGGGCGCTGTCAACTATGGCTACACCTTC.

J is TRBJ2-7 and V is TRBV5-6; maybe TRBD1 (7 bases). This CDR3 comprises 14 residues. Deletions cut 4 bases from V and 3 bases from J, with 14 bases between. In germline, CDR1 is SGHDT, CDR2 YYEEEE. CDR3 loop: CASSPAGQIYEQYF. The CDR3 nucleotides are TGTGCCAGCAGCCCGGCGGGACAGATCTACGAGCAGTACTTC.

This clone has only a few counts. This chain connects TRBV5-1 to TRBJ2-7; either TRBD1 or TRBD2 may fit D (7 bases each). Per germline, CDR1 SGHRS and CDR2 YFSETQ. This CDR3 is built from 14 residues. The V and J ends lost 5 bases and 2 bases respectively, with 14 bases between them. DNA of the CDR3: TGCGCCAGCAGTACGACAGGGAGGGCCTACGAGCAGTACTTC. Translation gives CASSTTGRAYEQYF.

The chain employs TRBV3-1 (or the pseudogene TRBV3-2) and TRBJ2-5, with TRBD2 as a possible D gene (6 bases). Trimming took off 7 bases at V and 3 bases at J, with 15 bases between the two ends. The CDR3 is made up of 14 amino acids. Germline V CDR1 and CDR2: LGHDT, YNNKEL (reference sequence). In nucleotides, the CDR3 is TGTGCCAGCACCCCTGGCGGGGTGGAAGAGACCCAGTACTTC. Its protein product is CASTPGGVEETQYF.

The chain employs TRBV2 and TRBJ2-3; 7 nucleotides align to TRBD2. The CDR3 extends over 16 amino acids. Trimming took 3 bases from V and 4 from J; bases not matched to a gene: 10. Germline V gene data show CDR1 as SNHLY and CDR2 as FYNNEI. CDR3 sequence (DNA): TGTGCCAGCAGTGATCTCCAGGGAGGGGTCGCAGATACGCAGTATTTT. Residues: CASSDLQGGVADTQYF.

CDR3 amino acids: CASSEGQKNYGYTF. The CDR3 DNA sequence: TGTGCCAGCAGTGAAGGACAGAAGAACTATGGCTACACCTTC. The chain couples TRBV25-1 to TRBJ1-2, with TRBD1 as a possible D gene (6 bases). Between the trimmed V and J ends, which lost 2 bases and 2 bases, there was a span of 9 bases. The CDR3 consists of 14 residues. The V gene's germline CDR1 is MGHDK and CDR2 SYGVNS.

DNA for the CDR3: TGCGCCAGCAGTCCCGACGGCTCTGGAAACACCATATATTTT. Translating gives CASSPDGSGNTIYF. The chain carries TRBV10-1 and TRBJ1-3; D is ambiguous. Germline values: CDR1 WNHNN, CDR2 SYGVQD (reference sequence). The CDR3 has 14 amino acids. Trimming cost V 5 bases and J 0 bases, with 8 bases left between them.